A selection of T cell receptor beta chains follows, all from one sample in a study of circulating and synovial CD4+ cells in juvenile arthritis. Sequenced by immunoSEQ multiplex PCR; TCRdb stores in-frame clones only, minus some. The profile shows approximately 36,000 clones, just under 95% of them singletons. The specimen was CD4+ T cells from blood. These receptors were obtained from a human donor with juvenile idiopathic arthritis. CDR3s include the opening cysteine and the closing phenylalanine or tryptophan. A D gene is named only where the DNA matches it firmly. The size of a clone is reported for some rows only, either as once, few or many, or as a class for expanded clones.

D gene	V gene	clone size	J gene	CDR3 protein	CDR3 DNA
.	TRBV2	.	TRBJ1-5	CASSEAAQYQPQHF	TGTGCCAGCAGTGAAGCGGCACAGTATCAGCCCCAGCATTTT
.	TRBV7-2	.	TRBJ2-7	CASSPTVYEQYF	TGTGCCAGCAGCCCTACAGTCTACGAGCAGTACTTC
.	TRBV6-1	.	TRBJ1-2	CASRAGNYGYTF	TGTGCCAGCAGGGCAGGGAACTATGGCTACACCTTC
.	TRBV27	once	TRBJ2-3	CASSPYSTDTQYF	TGTGCCAGCAGTCCCTACAGCACAGATACGCAGTATTTT
TRBD1	TRBV6-4	.	TRBJ1-1	CASRVRQGTEAFF	TGTGCCAGCAGGGTAAGACAGGGCACTGAAGCTTTCTTT
TRBD1	TRBV19	.	TRBJ2-6	CASSVRTGGFRSGANVLTF	TGTGCCAGTAGTGTCCGGACAGGGGGCTTCCGCTCTGGGGCCAACGTCCTGACTTTC
.	TRBV4-3	.	TRBJ2-2	CASSQVLWGGATGELFF	TGCGCCAGCAGCCAAGTCCTCTGGGGGGGGGCCACCGGGGAGCTGTTTTTT
.	TRBV18	.	TRBJ2-7	CASSLNPGPHYEQYF	TGTGCCAGCTCACTGAACCCGGGTCCACACTACGAGCAGTACTTC
TRBD2	TRBV11-3	.	TRBJ2-1	CASSSQRGGRKEQFF	TGTGCCAGCAGCTCTCAGCGGGGGGGTAGGAAGGAGCAGTTCTTC
.	TRBV2	.	TRBJ1-6	CASSVAGDSPLHF	TGTGCCAGCAGTGTGGCAGGGGATTCACCCCTCCACTTT
.	TRBV5-1	.	TRBJ1-5	CASSLAGDSNQPQHF	TGCGCCAGCAGCTTGGCGGGGGATAGCAATCAGCCCCAGCATTTT
TRBD2	TRBV5-1	.	TRBJ2-5	CASSLASGPQETQYF	TGCGCCAGCAGCTTGGCTAGCGGGCCCCAAGAGACCCAGTACTTC
TRBD2	TRBV9	.	TRBJ2-7	CASSPRLAGSSYEQYF	TGTGCCAGCAGCCCCCGACTAGCGGGGAGCTCCTACGAGCAGTACTTC
TRBD2	TRBV9	.	TRBJ2-5	CASSVSVRGGRGQETQYF	TGTGCCAGCAGCGTATCTGTGCGGGGGGGCCGGGGACAAGAGACCCAGTACTTC
.	TRBV5-1	.	TRBJ1-1	CASSFKTREPNTEAFF	TGCGCCAGCAGCTTTAAGACTAGGGAACCGAACACTGAAGCTTTCTTT
TRBD1	TRBV11-2	.	TRBJ2-1	CASSVSPGQGGSEQFF	TGTGCCAGCAGCGTCTCTCCGGGACAGGGTGGAAGTGAGCAGTTCTTC
.	TRBV18	.	TRBJ1-1	CASSPNPPKNTEAFF	TGTGCCAGCTCACCCAATCCCCCAAAGAACACTGAAGCTTTCTTT
TRBD1	TRBV7-2	.	TRBJ2-4	CASTRQGWQNIQYF	TGTGCCAGCACCAGACAGGGTTGGCAAAACATTCAGTACTTC
.	TRBV4-1	.	TRBJ2-7	CASSQDLNRDSYEQYF	TGCGCCAGCAGCCAAGATTTAAATCGGGATTCCTACGAGCAGTACTTC
TRBD1	TRBV7-2	.	TRBJ2-1	CASSLGGQDEQFF	TGTGCCAGCAGCTTAGGAGGACAGGATGAGCAGTTCTTC
.	TRBV7-9	.	TRBJ1-6	CASSLQGTSLSSPLHF	TGTGCCAGCAGCCTACAGGGCACATCCCTAAGTTCACCCCTCCACTTT
TRBD2	TRBV6-6	.	TRBJ2-7	CASSYLAGVYEQYF	TGTGCCAGCAGTTACTTGGCGGGGGTCTACGAGCAGTACTTC
TRBD2	TRBV10-2	.	TRBJ2-1	CASSETSGGAPYNEQFF	TGCGCCAGCAGTGAAACTAGCGGGGGGGCCCCCTACAATGAGCAGTTCTTC
.	TRBV5-4	.	TRBJ1-2	CASSLTETYGYTF	TGTGCCAGCAGCTTGACGGAGACCTATGGCTACACCTTC
TRBD2	TRBV9	.	TRBJ2-1	CASSAGTSGRNNEQFF	TGTGCCAGCAGCGCCGGGACTAGCGGGAGAAACAATGAGCAGTTCTTC
TRBD2	TRBV5-4	.	TRBJ2-1	CASSPPGLRSQYNEQFF	TGTGCCAGCAGCCCGCCGGGACTACGGAGCCAGTACAATGAGCAGTTCTTC
TRBD1	TRBV5-1	once	TRBJ1-1	CASSRDRAGVGTEAFF	TGCGCCAGCAGCAGGGACAGGGCCGGGGTGGGCACTGAAGCTTTCTTT
.	TRBV4-1	.	TRBJ1-1	CASSPAYQTQNTEAFF	TGCGCCAGCAGCCCCGCTTACCAGACACAAAACACTGAAGCTTTCTTT
.	TRBV18	.	TRBJ2-3	CASSPSRYGTDTQYF	TGTGCCAGCTCACCCTCTAGATATGGCACAGATACGCAGTATTTT
.	TRBV6-5	.	TRBJ1-2	CASSYEPKEDYGYTF	TGTGCCAGCAGTTACGAGCCGAAGGAGGACTATGGCTACACCTTC
TRBD1	TRBV6-1	.	TRBJ1-6	CASSELDRANSPLHF	TGTGCCAGCAGTGAACTGGACAGGGCGAATTCCCCCCTCCACTTT